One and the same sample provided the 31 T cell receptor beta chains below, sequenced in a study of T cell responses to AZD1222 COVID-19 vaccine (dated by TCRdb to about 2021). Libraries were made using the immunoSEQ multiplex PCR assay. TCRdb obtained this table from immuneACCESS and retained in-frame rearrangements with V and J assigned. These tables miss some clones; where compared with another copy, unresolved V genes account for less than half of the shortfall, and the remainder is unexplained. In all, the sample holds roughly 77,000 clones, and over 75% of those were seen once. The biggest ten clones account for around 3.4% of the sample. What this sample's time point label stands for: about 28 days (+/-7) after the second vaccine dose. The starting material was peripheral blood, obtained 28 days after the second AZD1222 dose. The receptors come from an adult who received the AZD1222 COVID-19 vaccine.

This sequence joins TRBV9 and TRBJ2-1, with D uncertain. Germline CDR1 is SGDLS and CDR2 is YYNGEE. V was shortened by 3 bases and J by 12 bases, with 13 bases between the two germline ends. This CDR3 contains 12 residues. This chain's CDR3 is CASSGISLVQFF. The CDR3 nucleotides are TGTGCCAGCAGCGGGATCTCCCTTGTGCAGTTCTTC.

CDR3 loop: CAIGGTEWSNQPQHF. The CDR3 DNA is TGTGCCATCGGGGGCACCGAATGGAGCAATCAGCCCCAGCATTTT. The chain joins TRBV10-3 to TRBJ1-5, with a weak D call TRBD1 (6 bases). CDR1 is ENHRY and CDR2 is SYGVKD in the germline V gene. Deletions cut 8 bases from V and 1 base from J, with 15 bases between. CDR3 length: 15 amino acids.

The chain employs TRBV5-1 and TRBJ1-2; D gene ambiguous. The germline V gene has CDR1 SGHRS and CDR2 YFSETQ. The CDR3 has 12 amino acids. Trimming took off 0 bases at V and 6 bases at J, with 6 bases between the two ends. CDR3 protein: CASSLEGNGYTF. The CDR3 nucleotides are TGCGCCAGCAGCTTGGAAGGGAATGGCTACACCTTC.

In DNA form, the CDR3 reads TGTGCCAGCAGCCCTTGGCGTGGGCCCCAGCATTTT. Protein product: CASSPWRGPQHF. This rearrangement joins TRBV7-2 to TRBJ1-5; D remains unclear. CDR1 SGHTA and CDR2 FQGNSA come from the germline V gene. Deletions cut 5 bases from V and 9 bases from J, with 11 bases between. CDR3 length: 12 amino acids.

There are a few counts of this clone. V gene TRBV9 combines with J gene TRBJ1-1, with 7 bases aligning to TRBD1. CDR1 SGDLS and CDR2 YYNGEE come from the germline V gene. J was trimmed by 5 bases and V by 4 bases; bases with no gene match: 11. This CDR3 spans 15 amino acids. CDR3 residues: CASSNSLTGRTEAFF. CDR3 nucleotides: TGTGCCAGCAGCAATTCGCTGACAGGGAGGACTGAAGCTTTCTTT.

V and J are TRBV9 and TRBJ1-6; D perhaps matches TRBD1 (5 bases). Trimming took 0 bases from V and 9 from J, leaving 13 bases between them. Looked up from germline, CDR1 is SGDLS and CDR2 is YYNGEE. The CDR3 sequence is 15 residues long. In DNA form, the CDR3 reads TGTGCCAGCAGCGTAGAGCCCCAGGGTGGTTCACCCCTCCACTTT. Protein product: CASSVEPQGGSPLHF. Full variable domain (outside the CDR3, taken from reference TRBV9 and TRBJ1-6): DSGVTQTPKHLITATGQRVTLRCSPRSGDLSVYWYQQSLDQGLQFLIQYYNGEERAKGNILERFSAQQFPDLHSELNLSSLELGDSALYFCASSVEPQGGSPLHFGNGTRLTVT.

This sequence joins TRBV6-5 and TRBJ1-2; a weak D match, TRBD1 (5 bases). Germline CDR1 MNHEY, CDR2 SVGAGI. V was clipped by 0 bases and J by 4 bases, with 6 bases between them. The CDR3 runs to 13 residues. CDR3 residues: CASSYSRGYGYTF. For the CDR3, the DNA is TGTGCCAGCAGTTACTCGAGGGGCTATGGCTACACCTTC.

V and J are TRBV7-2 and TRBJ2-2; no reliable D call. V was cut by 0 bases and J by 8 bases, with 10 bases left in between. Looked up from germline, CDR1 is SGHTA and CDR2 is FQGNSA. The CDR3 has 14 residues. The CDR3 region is CASSLAASSGELFF. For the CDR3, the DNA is TGTGCCAGCAGCTTAGCCGCTTCGTCTGGGGAGCTGTTTTTT.

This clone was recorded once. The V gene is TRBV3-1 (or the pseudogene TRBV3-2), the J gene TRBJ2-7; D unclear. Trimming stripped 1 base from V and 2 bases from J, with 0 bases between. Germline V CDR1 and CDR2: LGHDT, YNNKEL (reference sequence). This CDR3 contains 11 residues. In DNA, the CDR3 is TGTGCCAGCAGCCAAGCCTACGAGCAGTACTTC. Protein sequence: CASSQAYEQYF.

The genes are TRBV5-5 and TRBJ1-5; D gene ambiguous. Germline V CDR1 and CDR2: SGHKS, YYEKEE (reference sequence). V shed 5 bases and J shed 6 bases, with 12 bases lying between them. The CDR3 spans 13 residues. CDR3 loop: CASSSSLAQPQHF. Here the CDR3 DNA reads TGTGCCAGCAGTTCTTCTTTGGCTCAGCCCCAGCATTTT. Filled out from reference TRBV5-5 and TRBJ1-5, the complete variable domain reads DAGVTQSPTHLIKTRGQQVTLRCSPISGHKSVSWYQQVLGQGPQFIFQYYEKEERGRGNFPDRFSARQFPNYSSELNVNALLLGDSALYLCASSSSLAQPQHFGDGTRLSIL.

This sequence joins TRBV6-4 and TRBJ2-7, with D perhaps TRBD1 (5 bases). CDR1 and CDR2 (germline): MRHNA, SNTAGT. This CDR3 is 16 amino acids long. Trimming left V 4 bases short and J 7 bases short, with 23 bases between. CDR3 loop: CASSAPLDSRRWEQYF. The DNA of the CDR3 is TGTGCCAGCAGTGCCCCCCTCGACAGCCGACGATGGGAGCAGTACTTC.

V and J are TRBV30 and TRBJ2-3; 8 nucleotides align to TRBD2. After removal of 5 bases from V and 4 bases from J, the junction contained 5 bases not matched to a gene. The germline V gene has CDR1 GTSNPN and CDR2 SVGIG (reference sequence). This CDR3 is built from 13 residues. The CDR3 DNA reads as TGTGCCTGGCACCTCGGGGGGGCAGATACGCAGTATTTT. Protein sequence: CAWHLGGADTQYF.

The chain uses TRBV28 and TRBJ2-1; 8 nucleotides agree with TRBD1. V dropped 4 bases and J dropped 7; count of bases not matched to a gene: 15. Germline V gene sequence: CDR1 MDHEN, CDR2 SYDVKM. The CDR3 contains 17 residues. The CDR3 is CASSSSTATGGLNEQFF. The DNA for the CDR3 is TGTGCCAGCAGTTCATCGACAGCAACAGGGGGACTGAATGAGCAGTTCTTC.

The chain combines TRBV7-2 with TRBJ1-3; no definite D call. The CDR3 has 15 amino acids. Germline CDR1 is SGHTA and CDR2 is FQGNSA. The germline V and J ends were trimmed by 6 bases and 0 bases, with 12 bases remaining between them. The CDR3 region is CASSPTINSGNTIYF. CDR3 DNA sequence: TGTGCCAGCAGTCCAACCATTAACTCTGGAAACACCATATATTTT.

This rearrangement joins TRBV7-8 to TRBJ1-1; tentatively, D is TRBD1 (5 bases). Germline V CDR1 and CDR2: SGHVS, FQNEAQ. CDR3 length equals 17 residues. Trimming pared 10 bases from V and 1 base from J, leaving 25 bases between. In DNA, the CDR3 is TGTGCCATCCTTCGTGGGGGGGAATCGAGCAGGAACACTGAAGCTTTCTTT. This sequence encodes CAILRGGESSRNTEAFF.

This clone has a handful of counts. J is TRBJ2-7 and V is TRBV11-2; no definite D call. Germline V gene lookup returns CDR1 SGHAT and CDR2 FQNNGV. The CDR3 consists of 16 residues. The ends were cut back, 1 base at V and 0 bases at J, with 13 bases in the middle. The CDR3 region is CASSLVFRKSSYEQYF. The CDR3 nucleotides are TGTGCCAGCAGCTTAGTGTTCCGGAAGAGCTCCTACGAGCAGTACTTC.

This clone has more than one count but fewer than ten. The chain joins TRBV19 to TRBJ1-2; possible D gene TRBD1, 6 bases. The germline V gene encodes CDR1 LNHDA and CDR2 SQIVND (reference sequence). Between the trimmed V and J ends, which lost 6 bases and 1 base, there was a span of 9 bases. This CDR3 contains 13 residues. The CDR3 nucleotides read TGTGCCAGTAGGAGACAGGATAACTATGGCTACACCTTC. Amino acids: CASRRQDNYGYTF.

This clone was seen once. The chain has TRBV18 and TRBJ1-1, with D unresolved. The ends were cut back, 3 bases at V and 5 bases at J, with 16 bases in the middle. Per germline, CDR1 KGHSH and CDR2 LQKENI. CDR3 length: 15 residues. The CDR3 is CASSPFDQMGTEAFF. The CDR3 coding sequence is TGTGCCAGCTCACCCTTTGACCAGATGGGAACTGAAGCTTTCTTT.

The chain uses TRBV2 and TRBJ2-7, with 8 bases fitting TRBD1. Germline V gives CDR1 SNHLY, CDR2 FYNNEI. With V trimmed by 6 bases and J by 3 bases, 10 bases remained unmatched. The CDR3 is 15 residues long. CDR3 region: CASSSLQGQGYEQYF. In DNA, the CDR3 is TGTGCCAGCAGCTCCCTACAAGGACAGGGCTACGAGCAGTACTTC.

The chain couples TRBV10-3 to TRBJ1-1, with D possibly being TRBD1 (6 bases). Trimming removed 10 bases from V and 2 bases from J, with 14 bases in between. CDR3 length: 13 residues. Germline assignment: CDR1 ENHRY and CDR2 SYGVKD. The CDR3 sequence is CATSRGGNTEAFF. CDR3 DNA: TGTGCCACCTCCCGGGGGGGCAACACTGAAGCTTTCTTT.

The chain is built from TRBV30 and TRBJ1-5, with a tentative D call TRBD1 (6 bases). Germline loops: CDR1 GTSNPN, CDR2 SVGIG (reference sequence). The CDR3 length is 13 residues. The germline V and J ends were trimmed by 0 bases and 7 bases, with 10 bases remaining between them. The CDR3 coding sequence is TGTGCCTGGAGTGTACAGGGCCGGCAGCCCCAGCATTTT. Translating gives CAWSVQGRQPQHF.

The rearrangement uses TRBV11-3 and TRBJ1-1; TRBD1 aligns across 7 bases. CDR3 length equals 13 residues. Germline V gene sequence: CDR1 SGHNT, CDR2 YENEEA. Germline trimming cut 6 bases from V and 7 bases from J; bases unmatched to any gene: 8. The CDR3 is CASRERQGLEAFF. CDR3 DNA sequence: TGTGCCAGCAGAGAAAGACAGGGCCTTGAAGCTTTCTTT.

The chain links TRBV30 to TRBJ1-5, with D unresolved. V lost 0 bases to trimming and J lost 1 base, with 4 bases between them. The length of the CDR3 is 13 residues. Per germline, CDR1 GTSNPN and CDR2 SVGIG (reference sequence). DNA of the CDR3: TGTGCCTGGAGTGTAACCAGCAATCAGCCCCAGCATTTT. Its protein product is CAWSVTSNQPQHF.

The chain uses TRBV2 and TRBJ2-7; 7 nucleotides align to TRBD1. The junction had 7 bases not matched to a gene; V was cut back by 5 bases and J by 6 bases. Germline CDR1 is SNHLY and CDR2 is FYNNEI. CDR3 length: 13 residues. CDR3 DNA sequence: TGTGCCAGCAGTCCCGACAGGGCCGGCGAGCAGTACTTC. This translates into CASSPDRAGEQYF.

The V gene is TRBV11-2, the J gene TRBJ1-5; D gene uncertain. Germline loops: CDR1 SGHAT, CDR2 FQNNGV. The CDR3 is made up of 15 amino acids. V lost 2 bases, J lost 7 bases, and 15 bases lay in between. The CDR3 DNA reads TGTGCCAGCAGCTTACAGGCGGGTGTCGGCCAGCCCCAGCATTTT. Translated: CASSLQAGVGQPQHF.

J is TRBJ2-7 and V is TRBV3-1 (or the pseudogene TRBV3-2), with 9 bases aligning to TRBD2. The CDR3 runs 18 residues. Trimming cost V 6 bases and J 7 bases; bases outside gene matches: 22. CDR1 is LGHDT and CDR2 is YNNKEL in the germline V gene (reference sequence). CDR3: CASSTVYSGSTVSGEQYF. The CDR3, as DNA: TGTGCCAGCAGTACGGTCTATAGCGGGAGTACTGTATCGGGGGAGCAGTACTTC.

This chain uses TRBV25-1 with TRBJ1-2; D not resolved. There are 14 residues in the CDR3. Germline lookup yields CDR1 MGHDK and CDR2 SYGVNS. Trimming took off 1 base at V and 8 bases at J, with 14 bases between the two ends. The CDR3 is CASSEFKGASGYTF. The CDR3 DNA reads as TGTGCCAGCAGTGAATTTAAAGGAGCCAGCGGCTACACCTTC.

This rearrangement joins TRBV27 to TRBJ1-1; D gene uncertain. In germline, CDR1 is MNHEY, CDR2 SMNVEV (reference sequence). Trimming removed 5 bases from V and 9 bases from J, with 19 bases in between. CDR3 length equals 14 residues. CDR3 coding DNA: TGTGCCAGCAGTCTTACCCCGCTTTCGCTAAAAGCTTTCTTT. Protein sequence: CASSLTPLSLKAFF.

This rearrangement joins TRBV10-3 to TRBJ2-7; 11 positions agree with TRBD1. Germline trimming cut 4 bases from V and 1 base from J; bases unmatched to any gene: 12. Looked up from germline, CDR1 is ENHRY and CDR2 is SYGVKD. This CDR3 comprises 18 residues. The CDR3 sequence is CAISGRMVGTGGSYEQYF. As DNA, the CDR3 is TGTGCCATCAGTGGGAGAATGGTCGGGACAGGGGGATCCTACGAGCAGTACTTC.

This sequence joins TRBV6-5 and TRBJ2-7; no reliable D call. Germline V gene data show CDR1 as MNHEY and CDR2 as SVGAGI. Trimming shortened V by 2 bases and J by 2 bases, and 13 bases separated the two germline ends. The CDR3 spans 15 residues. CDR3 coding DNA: TGTGCCAGCAGTTACCGTGGCGCCGGAACCTACGAGCAGTACTTC. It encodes CASSYRGAGTYEQYF.

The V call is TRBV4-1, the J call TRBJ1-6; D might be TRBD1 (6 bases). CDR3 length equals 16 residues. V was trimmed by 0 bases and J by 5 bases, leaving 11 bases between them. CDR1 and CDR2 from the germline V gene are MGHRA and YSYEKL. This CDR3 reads CASSQDGRGHNSPLHF. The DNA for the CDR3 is TGCGCCAGCAGCCAAGACGGCAGGGGCCATAATTCACCCCTCCACTTT.